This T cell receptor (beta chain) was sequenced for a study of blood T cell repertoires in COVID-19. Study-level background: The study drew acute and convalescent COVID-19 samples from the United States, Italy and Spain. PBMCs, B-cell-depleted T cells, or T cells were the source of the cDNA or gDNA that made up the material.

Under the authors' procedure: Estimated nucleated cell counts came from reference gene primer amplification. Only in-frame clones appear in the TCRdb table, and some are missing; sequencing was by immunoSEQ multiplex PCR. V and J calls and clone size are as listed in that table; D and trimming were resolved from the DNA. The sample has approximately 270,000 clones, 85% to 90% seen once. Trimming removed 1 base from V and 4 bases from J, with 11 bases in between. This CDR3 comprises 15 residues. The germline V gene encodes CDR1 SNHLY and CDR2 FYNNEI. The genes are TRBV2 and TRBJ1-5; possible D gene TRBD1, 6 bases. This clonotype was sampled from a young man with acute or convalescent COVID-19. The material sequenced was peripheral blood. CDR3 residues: CASSEDRVGNQPQHF. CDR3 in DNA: TGTGCCAGCAGTGAAGACAGGGTTGGAAATCAGCCCCAGCATTTT.